This is a list of T cell receptor beta chains from one sample in a study of CD8 T cells in ankylosing spondylitis. Via MiXCR, TCRdb re-called the 5' RACE reads, giving one row per CDR3 protein. Seen here are about 240,000 distinct CDR3 sequences, approximately 9% observed once, and the top ten hold approximately 6.3%. Sequenced material: blood, either unsorted or a sorted T cell fraction (not recorded which). The receptor set was obtained from a male donor with ankylosing spondylitis or in good health (not recorded which). Each CDR3 is given with its conserved first and last residue. A D gene is named only where the DNA matches it firmly. The size of a clone is reported for some rows only, either as once, few or many, or as a class for expanded clones.

>TRBV20-1|.|TRBJ1-5|.
CSFRDKGQGFYQPQHF
TGCAGCTTCAGAGATAAGGGTCAGGGCTTCTATCAGCCCCAGCATTTT
>TRBV29-1|many|TRBJ2-3|.
CSVEDLTQYF
TGCAGCGTTGAAGATCTTACGCAGTATTTT
>TRBV9|few|TRBJ2-3|TRBD2
CASSVSGGAQDTQYF
TGTGCCAGCAGCGTTAGCGGGGGGGCCCAAGATACGCAGTATTTT
>TRBV4-3|.|TRBJ1-1|.
CASSQDASMNTEAFF
TGCGCCAGCAGCCAAGATGCCAGCATGAACACTGAAGCTTTCTTT
>TRBV6-2/TRBV6-3|many|TRBJ2-3|.
CASSYGRNTDTQYF
TGTGCCAGCAGTTACGGTAGAAACACAGATACGCAGTATTTT
>TRBV4-1|few|TRBJ2-3|TRBD1
CASRPDRDGNTQYF
TGCGCCAGCAGACCGGACAGGGATGGTAATACGCAGTATTTT
>TRBV28|many|TRBJ1-5|.
CASSNGYFNQPQHF
TGTGCCAGCAGTAACGGATACTTTAATCAGCCCCAGCATTTT
>TRBV7-6|many|TRBJ2-1|.
CASSSRTRVDEQFF
TGTGCCAGCAGCTCACGAACCCGGGTGGATGAGCAGTTCTTC
>TRBV3-1|few|TRBJ2-1|TRBD2
CASSQDGGPGGGYNEQFF
TGTGCCAGCAGCCAAGATGGAGGACCGGGAGGGGGTTACAATGAGCAGTTCTTC
>TRBV3-1|few|TRBJ2-7|TRBD2
CASSQDLAGVGGEQYF
TGTGCCAGCAGCCAAGATCTAGCGGGAGTGGGGGGTGAGCAGTACTTC
>TRBV5-5|few|TRBJ1-1|.
CASSLLGREAFF
TGTGCCAGCAGCTTGTTAGGGAGGGAAGCTTTCTTT
>TRBV20-1|many|TRBJ2-7|TRBD2
CSAPLKGLASHEQYF
TGCAGTGCGCCTTTAAAGGGACTAGCTTCCCACGAGCAGTACTTC
>TRBV12-3/TRBV12-4|.|TRBJ2-5|.
CASSFSVRQETQYF
TGTGCCAGCAGTTTCTCTGTGCGTCAAGAGACCCAGTACTTC
>TRBV7-8|few|TRBJ2-1|.
CASSLRGGGLYNEQFF
TGTGCCAGCAGCCTCCGCGGAGGGGGGCTCTACAATGAGCAGTTCTTC
>TRBV4-3|many|TRBJ2-3|TRBD2
CASSQDWGLAGGPADTQYF
TGCGCCAGCAGCCAAGATTGGGGACTAGCGGGAGGGCCTGCAGATACGCAGTATTTT
>TRBV9|many|TRBJ1-2|TRBD1
CASSPQTGSYGYTF
TGTGCCAGCAGCCCTCAGACAGGGAGCTATGGCTACACCTTC
>TRBV7-2|.|TRBJ1-1|.
CASSLDVWGRDTEAFF
TGTGCCAGCAGCTTAGATGTCTGGGGGAGGGACACTGAAGCTTTCTTT
>TRBV5-1|many|TRBJ1-2|.
CASSLEVGQNDYTF
TGCGCCAGCAGCTTGGAAGTGGGACAAAACGACTACACCTTC
>TRBV15|.|TRBJ2-3|TRBD2
CATRVAGSGDTQYF
TGTGCCACCAGAGTAGCGGGAAGTGGGGATACGCAGTATTTT
>TRBV20-1|many|TRBJ2-5|TRBD2
CSAREAGGGPQETQYF
TGCAGTGCTAGAGAAGCGGGAGGGGGCCCTCAAGAGACCCAGTACTTC
>TRBV11-2|few|TRBJ2-7|.
CASSLGSVLYEQYF
TGTGCCAGCAGCTTAGGGTCGGTCCTCTACGAGCAGTACTTC
>TRBV7-9|.|TRBJ1-1|TRBD1
CASRARQGILAEAFF
TGTGCCAGCAGGGCTCGACAGGGTATATTAGCTGAAGCTTTCTTT
>TRBV20-1|many|TRBJ2-7|.
CSAGPLDTSYEQYF
TGCAGTGCCGGCCCCCTGGACACCTCCTACGAGCAGTACTTC
>TRBV5-5|.|TRBJ2-7|TRBD1
CASSWRQGAMDEQYF
TGTGCCAGCAGCTGGAGACAGGGGGCGATGGACGAGCAGTACTTC
>TRBV5-6|many|TRBJ1-1|.
CASSLVPAEAFF
TGTGCCAGCAGCTTGGTTCCGGCTGAAGCTTTCTTT
>TRBV27|.|TRBJ2-5|.
CASSLRDWETQYF
TGTGCCAGCAGTTTAAGGGACTGGGAGACCCAGTACTTC
>TRBV10-3|many|TRBJ2-7|TRBD1
CATEPGQGLNEQYF
TGTGCCACCGAGCCGGGACAGGGACTTAACGAGCAGTACTTC
>TRBV13|many|TRBJ2-1|.
CASAWRGSYNEQFF
TGTGCCAGCGCGTGGCGAGGCTCCTACAATGAGCAGTTCTTC
>TRBV12-3/TRBV12-4|.|TRBJ1-2|.
CASSFSPADGYTF
TGTGCCAGCAGTTTTTCCCCCGCGGATGGCTACACCTTC
>TRBV7-6|many|TRBJ2-2|TRBD1
CASSYTGDTGELFF
TGTGCCAGCAGCTATACAGGGGACACCGGGGAGCTGTTTTTT
>TRBV12-3/TRBV12-4|many|TRBJ2-2|.
CASAGTPGTGELFF
TGTGCCAGCGCCGGGACCCCCGGCACCGGGGAGCTGTTTTTT
>TRBV3-1|many|TRBJ2-7|TRBD1
CASSQEPGGYEQYF
TGTGCCAGCAGCCAAGAACCAGGGGGCTACGAGCAGTACTTC
>TRBV19|many|TRBJ1-1|.
CASTIALGQGNTEAFF
TGTGCCAGTACTATTGCCCTCGGGCAGGGTAATACCGAAGCTTTCTTT
>TRBV12-3/TRBV12-4|.|TRBJ2-3|.
CASSLGTSGDTQYF
TGTGCCAGCAGTTTAGGGACCAGCGGAGATACGCAGTATTTT
>TRBV20-1|many|TRBJ2-5|TRBD2
CSARDPLAGGPRGQETQYF
TGCAGTGCTAGAGACCCTCTAGCGGGAGGGCCCAGGGGACAAGAGACCCAGTACTTC
>TRBV7-2|few|TRBJ1-1|TRBD1
CASLRRGTGGFGTEAFF
TGTGCCAGCCTTAGGAGGGGGACAGGGGGCTTCGGAACTGAAGCTTTCTTT
>TRBV19|.|TRBJ1-1|.
CASPLDRFEAFF
TGTGCCAGTCCCCTGGACCGCTTTGAAGCTTTCTTT
>TRBV5-6|many|TRBJ2-1|.
CASSLAGRRNEQFF
TGTGCCAGCAGCTTGGCGGGAAGACGGAATGAGCAGTTCTTC
>TRBV7-2|many|TRBJ1-5|TRBD1
CASSQDRLGIAQHF
TGTGCCAGCAGCCAGGACAGGCTAGGGATAGCCCAGCATTTT
>TRBV5-6|many|TRBJ2-1|.
CASSLVASREQFF
TGTGCCAGCAGCTTGGTAGCTAGTCGAGAGCAGTTCTTC
>TRBV7-9|many|TRBJ2-4|.
CASSLGGRIENIQYF
TGTGCCAGCAGCTTAGGCGGGCGGATCGAAAACATTCAGTACTTC
>TRBV20-1|many|TRBJ1-4|.
CSAIPFLQRRNEKLFF
TGCAGTGCTATCCCCTTTCTACAGCGCCGGAATGAAAAACTGTTTTTT
>TRBV29-1|many|TRBJ2-1|TRBD2
CSVEGGREGFDEQFF
TGCAGCGTTGAGGGGGGCCGGGAGGGCTTCGATGAGCAGTTCTTC
>TRBV5-6|many|TRBJ2-3|TRBD2
CASSLPSGGFTDTQYF
TGTGCCAGCAGCTTGCCGTCGGGAGGGTTCACAGATACGCAGTATTTT
>TRBV12-3/TRBV12-4|many|TRBJ1-6|.
CASRLKDSPNSPLHF
TGTGCCAGCAGATTAAAGGACAGTCCCAATTCACCCCTCCACTTT
>TRBV5-8|many|TRBJ1-2|.
CASSFTSDYGYTF
TGTGCCAGCAGCTTTACCTCGGACTATGGCTACACCTTC
>TRBV7-9|few|TRBJ2-7|.
CASSLDKYEQYF
TGTGCCAGCAGCTTAGATAAGTACGAGCAGTACTTC
>TRBV4-1|many|TRBJ2-4|.
CASSQEVGSGYIQYF
TGCGCCAGCAGCCAAGAAGTAGGGAGTGGATACATTCAGTACTTC
>TRBV5-1|many|TRBJ2-5|.
CASSSTGKETQYF
TGCGCCAGCAGCAGCACAGGGAAGGAGACCCAGTACTTC
>TRBV15|many|TRBJ2-1|TRBD2
CATSTGTSGRGYNEQFF
TGTGCCACCAGCACTGGGACTAGCGGGAGGGGGTACAATGAGCAGTTCTTC
>TRBV11-1|many|TRBJ2-7|.
CASSLRAAAYEQYF
TGTGCCAGCAGCTTACGGGCAGCCGCCTACGAGCAGTACTTC
>TRBV19|many|TRBJ2-1|.
CASKAGTYNEQFF
TGTGCCAGTAAGGCCGGAACCTACAATGAGCAGTTCTTC
>TRBV29-1|many|TRBJ1-2|TRBD1
CSVVRGQNGYTF
TGCAGCGTTGTGAGGGGGCAGAATGGCTACACCTTC
>TRBV5-6|many|TRBJ1-1|.
CASSLGVGNWNTEAFF
TGTGCCAGCAGCTTGGGGGTGGGAAACTGGAACACTGAAGCTTTCTTT
>TRBV11-2|.|TRBJ2-5|.
CATTGTRGTETQYF
TGTGCCACCACAGGGACGAGGGGGACGGAGACCCAGTACTTC
>TRBV7-2|many|TRBJ2-7|TRBD1
CASSERTGSPYEQYF
TGTGCCAGCAGCGAAAGGACAGGGTCTCCCTACGAGCAGTACTTC
>TRBV5-6|few|TRBJ1-5|.
CASSLGPSLGPQHF
TGTGCCAGCAGCTTGGGACCGTCCCTGGGGCCCCAGCATTTT
>TRBV5-1|.|TRBJ2-1|.
CASSLGAAASYNEQFF
TGCGCCAGCAGCTTGGGAGCAGCGGCCTCCTACAATGAGCAGTTCTTC